Listed here is a single T cell receptor beta chain. The data originate from a study of blood T cell repertoires in COVID-19. At the level of the study: Collection of acute and convalescent COVID-19 samples took place in the United States, Italy and Spain. Sources were T cells, B-cell-depleted T cells, or PBMCs; the material itself was cDNA or gDNA.

Germline CDR1 and CDR2: ENHRY and SYGVKD. Deletions cut 0 bases from V and 6 bases from J, with 32 bases between. The CDR3 spans 22 residues. Produced via immunoSEQ multiplex PCR; TCRdb's table is partial and in-frame only. The sample shows tens of thousands of clones, 75% to 85% of them seen only once. Recruited during active infection, patients (from Seattle) were subsequently followed longitudinally. The TCR originated in a man of 80 years or more with COVID-19, enrolled during active disease. Material: peripheral blood. J is TRBJ2-2 and V is TRBV10-3; D is perhaps TRBD1 (6 bases). The CDR3 nucleotides are TGTGCCATCAGTGAGTCGAGCTCACCGGGACAATTTTGGAATTCCGGGGCCGGGGAGCTGTTTTTT. Its protein is CAISESSSPGQFWNSGAGELFF.